This TCR beta chain came from a study of beta chain features in type 1 diabetes. Whole-study context: Across all samples, fewer than 140 million sorted cells were examined.

As every portion of the isolated RNA was reverse transcribed, the sequencing read expressed TCRB transcripts. The protocol was immunoSEQ multiplex PCR, while the TCRdb copy is restricted to in-frame clones and leaves out a portion. The table records hundreds of thousands of clones, over 14% of them present only once. J gave up 1 base and V 5 bases, and 7 bases lay outside the gene matches. The CDR3 runs to 16 residues. Germline loops: CDR1 KGHSH, CDR2 LQKENI. The study, taken as a whole, reports: Whatever favoring of shorter templates PCR might show would apply equally to patients and controls. Across patients, naive, central memory and Treg TCRB repertoires exhibited apparently greater similarity than was observed across healthy donors. All four CD4+ subsets of Type 1 diabetes patients contained TCRB CDR3s that were moderately but significantly shorter. Cells carrying high TCR expression could end up over-represented when cDNA is sequenced.

This clone showed up just a few times. Its antigen is not known. The specimen was naive CD4+ T cells from blood. The TCR originated in a man between 18 and 29 years old with type 1 diabetes. The V and J genes are TRBV18 and TRBJ2-3; TRBD2 matches 9 bases. The CDR3 protein is CASSRRSGGRTDTQYF. CDR3 DNA sequence: TGTGCCAGCTCAAGACGCAGCGGGGGGCGCACAGATACGCAGTATTTT. The variable domain in full, with the rest retrieved from reference TRBV18 and TRBJ2-3, is NAGVMQNPRHLVRRRGQEARLRCSPMKGHSHVYWYRQLPEEGLKFMVYLQKENIIDESGMPKERFSAEFPKEGPSILRIQQVVRGDSAAYFCASSRRSGGRTDTQYFGPGTRLTVL.